The source of this TCR beta chain is a study of cytomegalovirus exposure and HLA in healthy donors. Concerning this clone itself: Its antigen is currently unknown.

The study's findings and limits: Rare sequences made up most TCRs, while some public TCRs were found in many donors. In a later analysis, first-cohort TCR clusters were found to tend to co-occur in the approximately 120 validation repertoires. Researchers counted roughly 150 TCR beta chains as cytomegalovirus-associated.

Data came from immunoSEQ multiplex PCR; TCRdb stores just in-frame clones and leaves some out. The sample has around 170,000 clones, more than 75% seen once. The CDR3 is made up of 14 amino acids. The V gene's germline CDR1 is MNHNS and CDR2 SASEGT. Trimming took off 8 bases at V and 0 bases at J, with 11 bases between the two ends. The V gene is TRBV6-1, the J gene TRBJ2-1; D gene ambiguous. The TCR comes from a man younger than 35 in good health and CMV-seronegative. Sequencing used PBMCs. The chain's CDR3 is CASDFTVSYNEQFF. The CDR3 DNA reads TGTGCCAGCGATTTTACGGTCTCCTACAATGAGCAGTTCTTC.